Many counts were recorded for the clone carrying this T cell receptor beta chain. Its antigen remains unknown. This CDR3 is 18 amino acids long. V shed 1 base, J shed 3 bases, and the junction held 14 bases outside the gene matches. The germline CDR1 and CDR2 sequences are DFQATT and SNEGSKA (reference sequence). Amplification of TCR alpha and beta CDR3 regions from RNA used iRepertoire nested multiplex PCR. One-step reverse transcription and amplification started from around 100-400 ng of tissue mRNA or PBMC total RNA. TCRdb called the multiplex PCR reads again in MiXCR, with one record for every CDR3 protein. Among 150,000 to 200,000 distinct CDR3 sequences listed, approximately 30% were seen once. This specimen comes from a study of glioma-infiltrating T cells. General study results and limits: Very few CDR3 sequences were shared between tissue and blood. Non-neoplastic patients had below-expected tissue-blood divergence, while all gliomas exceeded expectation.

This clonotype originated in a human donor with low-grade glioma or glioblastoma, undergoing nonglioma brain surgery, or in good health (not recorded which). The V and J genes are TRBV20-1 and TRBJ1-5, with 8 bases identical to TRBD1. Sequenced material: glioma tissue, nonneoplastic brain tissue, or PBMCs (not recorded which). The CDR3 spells CSARVPWAGGYSNQPQHF. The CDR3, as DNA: TGCAGTGCTAGAGTTCCCTGGGCAGGGGGCTACTCCAATCAGCCCCAGCATTTT.